These 26 T cell receptor beta chains came from one sample sequenced in a study of beta chain features in type 1 diabetes. Of the isolated RNA, all was reverse transcribed, and so the sequenced material was expressed TCRB transcripts. TCRdb's table, derived via immunoSEQ multiplex PCR, lists solely in-frame clones and lacks some. The table includes about 290,000 clones, 7% to 9% detected once. Sequences were obtained from central memory CD4+ T cells from blood. All receptors come from a woman younger than 35 in good health.

This clone was seen only a few times. CDR3 coding DNA: TGTGCCAGCGCTGGTAGCTACTATGGCTACACCTTC. Residues: CASAGSYYGYTF. The chain employs TRBV27 and TRBJ1-2; D is ambiguous. Germline CDR1 reads MNHEY; CDR2 reads SMNVEV (reference sequence). Trimming removed 8 bases at V and 3 bases at J, with 10 bases between. The CDR3 spans 12 residues.

This clone was seen a few times. This chain uses TRBV27 with TRBJ2-7; possibly TRBD2 for D (5 bases). Germline lookup yields CDR1 MNHEY and CDR2 SMNVEV (reference sequence). The CDR3 contains 16 residues. V was clipped by 4 bases and J by 3 bases, with 19 bases between them. CDR3 amino acids: CASSSQSGDLYYEQYF. The CDR3 bases are TGTGCCAGCAGTTCACAAAGCGGAGATTTGTACTACGAGCAGTACTTC.

This clone was detected only a few times. The rearrangement uses TRBV19 and TRBJ2-7; D remains ambiguous. The CDR3 length is 13 residues. With 5 bases removed from V and 3 bases from J, the gap between germline ends came to 11 bases. Germline V gene sequence: CDR1 LNHDA, CDR2 SQIVND (reference sequence). The CDR3 spells CASSVEAGYEQYF. In nucleotides, the CDR3 is TGTGCCAGTAGTGTCGAGGCAGGCTACGAGCAGTACTTC.

The chain carries TRBV6-5 and TRBJ2-4, with a weak D call TRBD2 (5 bases). The CDR3 runs to 16 residues. V was shortened by 4 bases and J by 1 base, with 14 bases between the two germline ends. Germline lookup yields CDR1 MNHEY and CDR2 SVGAGI. The CDR3 DNA sequence: TGTGCCAGCAGTTTCGGAGGAGAAATGGCCAAAAACATTCAGTACTTC. Amino acids: CASSFGGEMAKNIQYF.

This chain uses TRBV7-9 with TRBJ1-1; D not resolved. In germline, CDR1 is SEHNR, CDR2 FQNEAQ (reference sequence). The CDR3 is made up of 12 amino acids. V dropped 3 bases and J dropped 6 bases, with 8 bases sitting between them. As DNA, the CDR3 is TGTGCCAGCAGCTTGGATAGGTCTGAAGCTTTCTTT. This gives the protein CASSLDRSEAFF.

This clone turned up a few times. The J gene is TRBJ1-1, the V gene TRBV2; the D is unclear. Trimming took off 5 bases at V and 0 bases at J, with 4 bases between the two ends. This CDR3 has 12 amino acids. Germline CDR1 is SNHLY and CDR2 is FYNNEI. The CDR3 DNA is TGTGCCAGCAGTTACGTGAACACTGAAGCTTTCTTT. This encodes CASSYVNTEAFF. The whole variable domain, filled in from reference TRBV2 and TRBJ1-1, reads EPEVTQTPSHQVTQMGQEVILRCVPISNHLYFYWYRQILGQKVEFLVSFYNNEISEKSEIFDDQFSVERPDGSNFTLKIRSTKLEDSAMYFCASSYVNTEAFFGQGTRLTVV.

This rearrangement joins TRBV28 to TRBJ2-7, with 9 nucleotides matching TRBD2. With V trimmed by 3 bases and J by 1 base, 7 bases remained unmatched. CDR1 is MDHEN and CDR2 is SYDVKM in the germline V gene. There are 16 residues in the CDR3. CDR3 sequence (DNA): TGTGCCAGCAGTTTCAGTCTAGCGGGGCTTTCCTACGAGCAGTACGTC. This sequence encodes CASSFSLAGLSYEQYV.

V usage is TRBV5-6 and J usage is TRBJ1-2, with a tentative D call TRBD1 (6 bases). Trimming left V 5 bases short and J 4 bases short, with 12 bases between. Looked up from germline, CDR1 is SGHDT and CDR2 is YYEEEE. This CDR3 contains 13 residues. The DNA for the CDR3 is TGTGCCAGCAGACAAGACAGGCTCTATGGCTACACCTTC. It is translated as CASRQDRLYGYTF.

This clone occurred a few times. The gene calls are TRBV29-1 and TRBJ1-1; tentative D call: TRBD1 (6 bases). The CDR3 runs 13 residues. Looked up from germline, CDR1 is SQVTM and CDR2 is ANQGSEA. Trimming took off 6 bases at V and 1 base at J, with 12 bases between the two ends. The CDR3 region has the DNA TGCAGCGTGACAGGAAGTCAGAACACTGAAGCTTTCTTT. Protein: CSVTGSQNTEAFF.

The chain recombines TRBV5-1 with TRBJ1-5; D is ambiguous. The CDR3 totals 16 residues. Trimming cost V 1 base and J 0 bases, with 11 bases left between them. CDR1 SGHRS and CDR2 YFSETQ come from the germline V gene. The CDR3 is CASSLIELGSNQPQHF. The CDR3 DNA reads TGCGCCAGCAGCTTGATCGAATTGGGTAGCAATCAGCCCCAGCATTTT.

The chain links TRBV6-1 to TRBJ2-2; the D gene could be TRBD1 or TRBD2 (5 bases each). This CDR3 region has 13 residues. V dropped 9 bases and J dropped 5 bases, with 13 bases sitting between them. Germline CDR1 and CDR2: MNHNS and SASEGT. CDR3: CASMGPYTGELFF. The CDR3 nucleotides are TGTGCCAGTATGGGACCTTATACCGGGGAGCTGTTTTTT.

This clone was counted a few times. J is TRBJ2-5 and V is TRBV5-4; unclear D gene. Germline assignment: CDR1 SGHNT and CDR2 YYREEE (reference sequence). Trimming cost V 3 bases and J 2 bases, with 11 bases left between them. This CDR3 region has 14 residues. This CDR3 is CASSSRRKQETQYF. The CDR3 coding sequence is TGTGCCAGCAGCTCAAGGCGGAAACAAGAGACCCAGTACTTC.

Only a few counts were recorded for this clone. This chain joins TRBV28 and TRBJ1-2; 8 nucleotides agree with TRBD1. Trimming cost V 7 bases and J 6 bases; bases outside gene matches: 10. Germline-derived CDR1 and CDR2 are MDHEN and SYDVKM. This CDR3 has 14 amino acids. CDR3 nucleotide sequence: TGTGCCAGCATCCTAGGACAGGGAACCCATGGCTACACCTTC. It codes for CASILGQGTHGYTF.

This clone was seen a few times. The V call is TRBV5-5, the J call TRBJ2-7, with 14 nucleotides matching TRBD2. This CDR3 is 16 amino acids long. Germline values: CDR1 SGHKS, CDR2 YYEKEE (reference sequence). J lost 2 bases, V lost 4 bases, and 5 bases had no gene match. As DNA, the CDR3 is TGTGCCAGCAGCCCGGGACTAGCGGGAGATCCCTACGAGCAGTACTTC. The encoded protein is CASSPGLAGDPYEQYF.

This clone was observed a handful of times. This chain joins TRBV7-9 and TRBJ1-4; the D gene is possibly TRBD1 (6 bases). Germline CDR1 and CDR2: SEHNR and FQNEAQ (reference sequence). V shed 5 bases and J shed 0 bases, with 10 bases lying between them. The CDR3 has 15 amino acids. This chain's CDR3 is CASSTRQATNEKLFF. The CDR3 nucleotides read TGTGCCAGCAGCACCCGACAGGCAACTAATGAAAAACTGTTTTTT.

This rearrangement joins TRBV7-9 to TRBJ1-5, with D uncertain. Germline values: CDR1 SEHNR, CDR2 FQNEAQ (reference sequence). V was cut by 3 bases and J by 5 bases, with 8 bases left in between. The CDR3 runs to 13 residues. The CDR3, as DNA: TGTGCCAGCAGCTTGGCCATCGATCAGCCCCAGCATTTT. This sequence encodes CASSLAIDQPQHF. The whole variable domain, filled in from reference TRBV7-9 and TRBJ1-5, reads DTGVSQNPRHKITKRGQNVTFRCDPISEHNRLYWYRQTLGQGPEFLTYFQNEAQLEKSRLLSDRFSAERPKGSFSTLEIQRTEQGDSAMYLCASSLAIDQPQHFGDGTRLSIL.

This clone was detected only a few times. The same CDR3 arises from other DNA sequences in this sample as well. The chain couples TRBV6-1 to TRBJ2-3; 7 bases fit TRBD1. The germline V gene has CDR1 MNHNS and CDR2 SASEGT. The CDR3 consists of 14 residues. J gave up 2 bases and V 3 bases, and 2 bases lay outside the gene matches. Here the CDR3 DNA reads TGTGCCAGCAGTGAGGGACAGCCCACAGATACGCAGTATTTT. Residues: CASSEGQPTDTQYF.

Details on this clone: A far larger clone is off by one base, so a read error is likely. The CDR3 loop reads CASSSGTGGYNEQFF. The DNA for the CDR3 is TGTGCCAGCAGCTCGGGGACAGGGGGCTACAATGAGCAGTTCTTC. The chain recombines TRBV7-2 with TRBJ2-1, with 11 nucleotides matching TRBD1. Unmatched junction bases numbered 2, after V lost 4 bases and J lost 3 bases. This CDR3 has 15 amino acids. Germline V gives CDR1 SGHTA, CDR2 FQGNSA.

This clone has only a few counts. The V and J genes are TRBV15 and TRBJ2-3; D remains unclear. Germline loops: CDR1 LNHNV, CDR2 YYDKDF (reference sequence). There are 14 residues in the CDR3. V was clipped by 1 base and J by 2 bases, with 7 bases between them. CDR3 DNA: TGTGCCACCAGCAGAGGAGCTTACACAGATACGCAGTATTTT. It codes for CATSRGAYTDTQYF.

J is TRBJ2-1 and V is TRBV7-6; D remains unclear. Germline V gene sequence: CDR1 SGHVS, CDR2 FNYEAQ. The CDR3 has 13 amino acids. Trimming left V 5 bases short and J 6 bases short, with 11 bases between. In nucleotides, the CDR3 is TGTGCCAGCAGCGCCTCTAGGATCAATGAGCAGTTCTTC. Translating it yields CASSASRINEQFF.

The table lists this clone with a few counts. This chain connects TRBV27 to TRBJ1-6; perhaps TRBD1 as D (5 bases). This CDR3 comprises 14 residues. Trimming took off 7 bases at V and 11 bases at J, with 18 bases between the two ends. Germline loops: CDR1 MNHEY, CDR2 SMNVEV (reference sequence). CDR3 region: CASTHDGGGAPLHF. In DNA, the CDR3 is TGTGCCAGCACCCACGATGGGGGGGGTGCACCCCTCCACTTT.

The sample holds a few counts of this clone. J is TRBJ1-1 and V is TRBV29-1; D ambiguous. CDR1 and CDR2 (germline): SQVTM, ANQGSEA. This CDR3 region has 12 residues. V gave up 4 bases and J gave up 5 bases, with 11 bases separating them. The CDR3 nucleotides are TGCAGCGTTGGCCAGGTCGGGACTGAAGCTTTCTTT. This codes for CSVGQVGTEAFF.

This clone has more than one count but fewer than ten. This chain connects TRBV30 to TRBJ1-2; tentative D call: TRBD1 (6 bases). V shed 5 bases and J shed 2 bases, with 9 bases lying between them. The V gene's germline CDR1 is GTSNPN and CDR2 SVGIG (reference sequence). This CDR3 has 12 amino acids. The CDR3 sequence is CAWLTGNYGYTF. In DNA form, the CDR3 reads TGTGCCTGGCTGACAGGAAACTATGGCTACACCTTC.

V gene TRBV5-1 combines with J gene TRBJ2-3; 7 bases fit TRBD1. This CDR3 contains 16 residues. CDR1 is SGHRS and CDR2 is YFSETQ in the germline V gene. Trimming at V came to 2 bases and at J to 2 bases, leaving 8 bases not matched to a gene. CDR3 loop: CASSLRQGNPTDTQYF. The CDR3 DNA reads as TGCGCCAGCAGCTTACGACAGGGAAACCCCACAGATACGCAGTATTTT. Looking up the rest from reference TRBV5-1 and TRBJ2-3 gives the full variable domain: KAGVTQTPRYLIKTRGQQVTLSCSPISGHRSVSWYQQTPGQGLQFLFEYFSETQRNKGNFPGRFSGRQFSNSRSEMNVSTLELGDSALYLCASSLRQGNPTDTQYFGPGTRLTVL.

This clone has only a few counts. The chain carries TRBV5-1 and TRBJ2-1; possibly TRBD2 for D (7 bases). Trimming took 5 bases from V and 7 from J, leaving 13 bases between them. The CDR3 has 13 amino acids. Germline V lookup: CDR1 SGHRS, CDR2 YFSETQ. For the CDR3, the DNA is TGCGCCAGCAGGGGGACTACAGGGAATGAGCAGTTCTTC. Translated: CASRGTTGNEQFF. Full variable domain (outside the CDR3, taken from reference TRBV5-1 and TRBJ2-1): KAGVTQTPRYLIKTRGQQVTLSCSPISGHRSVSWYQQTPGQGLQFLFEYFSETQRNKGNFPGRFSGRQFSNSRSEMNVSTLELGDSALYLCASRGTTGNEQFFGPGTRLTVL.

This clone occurred a few times. The chain uses TRBV10-3 and TRBJ2-7, with a tentative D call TRBD2 (5 bases). Germline assignment: CDR1 ENHRY and CDR2 SYGVKD. The CDR3 runs to 13 residues. V dropped 8 bases and J dropped 0 bases, with 11 bases sitting between them. The DNA for the CDR3 is TGTGCCATCTTGGACGGAGGCTCCTACGAGCAGTACTTC. As protein: CAILDGGSYEQYF.